This is a list of T cell receptor beta chains from one sample in a study of CD8 T cells in ankylosing spondylitis. TCRdb re-derived calls from the 5' RACE reads in MiXCR, one entry per CDR3 protein. Of around 430,000 distinct CDR3 sequences detected, 15% to 20% appear once; the ten largest clones hold 0.85% to 1.3%. Sequencing was carried out using blood, either unsorted or a sorted T cell fraction (not recorded which). Receptor source: a male donor with ankylosing spondylitis. Each CDR3 is given with its conserved first and last residue. Size is omitted from some rows. Given values are once, few, many or a class for expanded clones.

clone_size j_call v_call cdr3_aa
few TRBJ2-5 TRBV5-1 CASSLLQGGETQYF
NA TRBJ2-1 TRBV7-9 CASSLARDNEQFF
many TRBJ1-1 TRBV20-1 CSAKEAFF
many TRBJ2-3 TRBV4-1 CASSQEGTAVGTDTQYF
many TRBJ2-7 TRBV12-3/TRBV12-4 CASGSGGPPYEQYF
NA TRBJ2-3 TRBV27 CASRGTGRDTQYF
few TRBJ2-1 TRBV7-9 CASSRVAGGTYNEQFF
few TRBJ2-1 TRBV3-1 CASSRTVNEQFF
few TRBJ2-1 TRBV18 CASSLNSGYNEQFF
few TRBJ2-2 TRBV4-1 CASSRGTGGEIGELFF
many TRBJ2-3 TRBV4-2 CASSQRTGTDTQYF
few TRBJ2-1 TRBV28 CASNLYGAFYNEQFF
NA TRBJ1-2 TRBV9 CASSPPMELFYGYTF
NA TRBJ1-1 TRBV5-6 CASIFWVGAARPQNTEAFF
few TRBJ1-1 TRBV4-2 CASSQWGLDTEAFF
once TRBJ2-5 TRBV20-1 CSASLTGQETQYF
few TRBJ2-3 TRBV6-1 CASSERTTDTQYF
many TRBJ2-3 TRBV7-9 CASSGGADTQYF
few TRBJ2-7 TRBV6-1 CASSPVRGGPYEQYF
once TRBJ1-1 TRBV7-9 CASSPRPAGSSSEAFF
many TRBJ1-1 TRBV12-3/TRBV12-4 CASSLKGTSEAFF
once TRBJ1-4 TRBV19 CASTDRINEKLFF
many TRBJ2-1 TRBV5-1 CASRGGLGLYNEQFF
NA TRBJ1-2 TRBV5-8 CASSPGAVRNYGYTF
NA TRBJ2-1 TRBV6-6 CASRDYNEQFF
NA TRBJ1-4 TRBV12-3/TRBV12-4 CASRPQGAGEKLFF
NA TRBJ1-2 TRBV6-5 CASSYLGQGYGYTF
NA TRBJ2-5 TRBV24-1 CATSLFETQYF
many TRBJ2-7 TRBV2 CASSLYEQYF
NA TRBJ2-1 TRBV29-1 CSVEDRLAASYNEQFF
NA TRBJ2-3 TRBV12-3/TRBV12-4 CASSLGGTGGRRDTQYF
NA TRBJ2-4 TRBV20-1 CSAPGTGGNIQYF
few TRBJ1-2 TRBV18 CASSPTRQGINYGYTF
few TRBJ2-3 TRBV29-1 CSSQGLAGRTDTQYF
many TRBJ2-1 TRBV4-1 CASSQVFRGQGAHNEQFF
many TRBJ1-4 TRBV4-2 CASSQGQVENEKLFF
NA TRBJ2-2 TRBV4-2 CASSQVLGTSQWELFF
once TRBJ2-2 TRBV19 CASGPQAGYTGELFF
few TRBJ1-2 TRBV7-2 CASSSEQVLRDGYTF
NA TRBJ1-1 TRBV6-5 CASSYPGGNTEAFF
few TRBJ2-1 TRBV12-3/TRBV12-4 CASFPGLAGVLYNEQFF
few TRBJ2-3 TRBV24-1 CATSELGKEAGTQYF
few TRBJ2-5 TRBV7-3 CASSLSGLTQETQYF